This T cell receptor beta chain stems from a study of graft-versus-host responses after intestinal transplantation. V was pared by 5 bases and J by 1 base, with 7 bases of the junction left unmatched. The CDR3 is made up of 16 amino acids. CDR1 and CDR2 (germline): SGHVS, FQNEAQ. As concerns this clone: The antigen is unknown.

Findings and caveats of the study: Within the allografts of patients who had graft-donor T cell macrochimerism, graft-versus-host to host-versus-graft clonal ratios were high. GvH clones appeared in recipient marrow, some first in ileum or blood.

Sequenced by immunoSEQ multiplex PCR; TCRdb stores in-frame clones only, minus some. The top ten hold about 0.42% of the sample, which has tens of thousands of clones, roughly 83% seen once. The TCR comes from a human donor who was the organ donor for an intestinal transplant. The rearrangement joins TRBV7-8 to TRBJ1-5; TRBD1 aligns across 8 bases. Sample: unstimulated CD4+ T cells sorted from spleen or lymph node cells, taken before transplant. The CDR3 is CASSPRTGQSNQPQHF. In DNA form, the CDR3 reads TGTGCCAGCAGCCCGCGGACAGGGCAAAGCAATCAGCCCCAGCATTTT.